This T cell receptor beta chain comes out of a study of blood T cells in healthy people across ages (dated by TCRdb to between 2015 and 2017). Regarding the study in general: In model experiments, roughly one uniquely barcoded TCR beta cDNA molecule per two T cells was captured by template switching. Age-related changes in TCR beta repertoire diversity were measured in the study by deep sequencing normalized with unique cDNA molecular identifiers. The donors were divided into four age groups: young (average 16 years), middle-aged (over 35), aged (about 60) and long-lived (about 80). To avoid experimental bias, donors of different ages were distributed randomly across sequencing lanes. For two donors (one aged 18 to 29 and one aged 80 or older), the study analyzed two additional independent replicas of 1 million unique cDNA reads from the same blood draw.

Study-wide conclusions, independent of this receptor: Estimates of total diversity based on one million sequenced T cells were regarded as lower bounds and as underestimates. Observed TCR beta diversity per million T cells fell roughly linearly with age, and a significant reduction was already apparent by age approximately 40. A strong correlation was found between observed TCR beta diversity and the percentage of naive T cells measured by flow cytometry. Because donor CMV infection status was unknown, age-related changes in expanded clonotypes were potentially confounded. Bulk unsorted PBMC profiling prevented conclusive comparison of naive and antigen-experienced compartments. Compared with the aged group, the long-lived group had more naive CD4+ T cells, fewer expanded clones and increased TCR diversity, suggesting age selection.

The method behind the library was 5' RACE. The run used an Illumina HiSeq 2500. The second PCR ran for roughly 7 to 12 cycles and used a J-beta primer mix along with a sample-barcoded 5' primer. A template-switch 5' adaptor carrying 12 random nucleotides introduced a unique molecular identifier onto each TCR beta cDNA molecule. Each sample yielded at least 2.5 million CDR3-containing paired-end reads. All of the RNA was converted into first-strand cDNA using the Mint cDNA synthesis kit, with a TRBC-specific oligonucleotide serving as the primer. After uracil-DNA glycosylase treatment, a first 18-cycle PCR used universal primers M1SS and BC2_uni_R on all cDNA. The published analysis was carried out like this. For normalization, 1 million high-quality reads, each with a distinct molecular identifier, were randomly selected from each sample. Instead of being binned into consensus sequences, reads with shared molecular identifiers were discarded. CDR3 identification, clonotype clustering and error correction used MiTCR with a Q25 quality threshold and the strictest error-elimination algorithm. A nonparametric unseen species model with Euler transformation was used to estimate a lower bound on total TCR beta diversity. TCRdb trimmed the raw reads at Q25, called clones with MiXCR and kept productive beta chains. Each record represents a unique CDR3 protein, reported with the most common genes and DNA among its rows. The V and J calls shown here were made by TCRdb, not taken from the authors' results. The sample contains just under 750,000 distinct CDR3 sequences, 22% of them found a single time. Roughly a fifth of the sample is held by the ten biggest clonotypes.

Trimming removed 0 bases from V and 0 bases from J, leaving 7 bases between the germline ends. The germline V gene (reference sequence) yields SGHKS for CDR1 and YYEKEE for CDR2. Inclusive of the bounding cysteine and phenylalanine, the CDR3 is 14 residues long. The sequence is cut down to CDR3 DNA, 42 bases in frame from base 1. This clonotype occurred a few times. No antigen is known for it. Base qualities are not at hand, and no much larger clone is one base apart. Donors were a few dozen systemically healthy Caucasian individuals from Russia aged roughly 6 to 95 years. Each donor gave 8.5 to 10 milliliters of peripheral blood, collected into EDTA-treated Vacutainer tubes. Ficoll-Paque density-gradient centrifugation was used to isolate PBMCs, with at least 7 million per sample. Trizol reagent was used to extract total RNA from the PBMCs, yielding at least 6 micrograms per sample. For every donor, an aliquot of PBMCs went through flow cytometry to measure the percentages of naive CD45RAhigh/CD27high T cells.

The sequence derives from a man in his 70s in good health. The sequenced sample was blood. The chain is made from TRBV5-5 and TRBJ2-7, with TRBD2 perhaps the D gene, on 5 matching bases. The nucleotide sequence reads as follows: TGTGCCAGCAGCTTGGCCGAGGGCTCCTACGAGCAGTACTTC. It is translated as CASSLAEGSYEQYF.